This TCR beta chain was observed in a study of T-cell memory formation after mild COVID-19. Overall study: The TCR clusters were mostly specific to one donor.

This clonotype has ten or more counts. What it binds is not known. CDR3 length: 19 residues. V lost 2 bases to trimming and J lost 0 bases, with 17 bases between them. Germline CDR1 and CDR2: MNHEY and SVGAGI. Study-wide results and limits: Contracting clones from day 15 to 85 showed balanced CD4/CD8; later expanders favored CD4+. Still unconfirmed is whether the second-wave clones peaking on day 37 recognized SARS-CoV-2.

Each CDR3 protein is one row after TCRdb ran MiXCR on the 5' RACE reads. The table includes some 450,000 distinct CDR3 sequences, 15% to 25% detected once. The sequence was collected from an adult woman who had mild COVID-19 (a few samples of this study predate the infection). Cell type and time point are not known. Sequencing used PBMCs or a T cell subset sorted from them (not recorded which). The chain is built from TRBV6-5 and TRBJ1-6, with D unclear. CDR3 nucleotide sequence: TGTGCCAGCAGTTACGGCTGGCCCGGCTCGAGCTCCTATAATTCACCCCTCCACTTT. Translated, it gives CASSYGWPGSSSYNSPLHF.